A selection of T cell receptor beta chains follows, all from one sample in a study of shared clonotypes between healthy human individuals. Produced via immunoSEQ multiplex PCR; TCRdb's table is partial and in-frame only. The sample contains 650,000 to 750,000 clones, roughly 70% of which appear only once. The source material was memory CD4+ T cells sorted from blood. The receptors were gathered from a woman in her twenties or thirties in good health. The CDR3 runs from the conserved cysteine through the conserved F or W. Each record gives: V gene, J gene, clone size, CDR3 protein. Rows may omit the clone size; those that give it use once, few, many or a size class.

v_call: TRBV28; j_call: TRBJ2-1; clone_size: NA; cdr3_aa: CASSWEGYNEQFF
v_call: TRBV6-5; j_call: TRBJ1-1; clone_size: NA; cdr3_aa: CASQNSLGNTEAFF
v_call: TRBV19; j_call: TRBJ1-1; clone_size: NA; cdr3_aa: CASSRDRWGAEAFF
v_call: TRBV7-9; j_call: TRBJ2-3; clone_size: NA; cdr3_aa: CASSKLGITDTQYF
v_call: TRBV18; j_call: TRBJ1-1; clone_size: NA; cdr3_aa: CASSPYSGQGSTEAFF
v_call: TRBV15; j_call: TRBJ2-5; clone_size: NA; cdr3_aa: CATSRPGGVGETQYF
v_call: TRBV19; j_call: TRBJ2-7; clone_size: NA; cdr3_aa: CASSRAGVREQYF
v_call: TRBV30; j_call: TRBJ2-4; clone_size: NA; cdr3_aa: CAWSVWDRVNIQYF
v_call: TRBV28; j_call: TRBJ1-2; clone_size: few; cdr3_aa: CASSLDGYGYTF
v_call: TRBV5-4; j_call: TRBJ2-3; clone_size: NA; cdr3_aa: CASSLEEDTQYF
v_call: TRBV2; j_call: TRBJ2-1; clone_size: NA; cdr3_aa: CASSSGFSYNEQFF
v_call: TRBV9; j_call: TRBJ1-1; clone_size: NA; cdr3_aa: CASSLGGKNTEAFF
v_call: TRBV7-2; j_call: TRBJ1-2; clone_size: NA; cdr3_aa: CASSLAVDRATNYGYTF
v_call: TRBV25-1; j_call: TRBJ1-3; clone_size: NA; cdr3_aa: CASSDRGAGNTIYF
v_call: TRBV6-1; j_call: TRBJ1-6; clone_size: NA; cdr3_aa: CASTGTDYYNSPLHF
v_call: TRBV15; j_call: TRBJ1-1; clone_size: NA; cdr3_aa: CATSNQGTEAFF
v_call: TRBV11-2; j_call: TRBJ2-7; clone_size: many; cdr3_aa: CASSFSGTGPYEQYF
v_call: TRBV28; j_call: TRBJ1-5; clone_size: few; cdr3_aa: CASSNPGYQPQHF
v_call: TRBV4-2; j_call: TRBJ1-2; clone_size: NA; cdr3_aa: CASSQVLQGRGYTF
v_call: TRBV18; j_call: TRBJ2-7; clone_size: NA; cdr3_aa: CASSLTVSYEQYF
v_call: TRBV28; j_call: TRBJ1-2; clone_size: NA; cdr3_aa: CASSPLQGFYGYTF
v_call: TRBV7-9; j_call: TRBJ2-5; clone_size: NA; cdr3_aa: CASSLLEGISETQYF
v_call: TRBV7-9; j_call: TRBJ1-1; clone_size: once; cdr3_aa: CASSKGQGTSTEAFF
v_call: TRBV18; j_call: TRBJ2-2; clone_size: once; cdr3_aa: CASSPGEAGELFF
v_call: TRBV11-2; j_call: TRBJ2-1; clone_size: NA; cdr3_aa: CASSTTSGHYNEQFF
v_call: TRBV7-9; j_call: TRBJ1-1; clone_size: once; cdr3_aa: CASSPGRGKETEAFF
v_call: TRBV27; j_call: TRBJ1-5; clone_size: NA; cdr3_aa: CASSLRVGDSNQPQHF
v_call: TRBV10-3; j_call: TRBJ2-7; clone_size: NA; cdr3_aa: CAISFHGLEQYF
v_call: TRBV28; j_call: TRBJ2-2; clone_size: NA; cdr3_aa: CASRKLAPGELFF
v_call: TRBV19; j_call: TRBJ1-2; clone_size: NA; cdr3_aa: CASSIDRRQVYGYTF
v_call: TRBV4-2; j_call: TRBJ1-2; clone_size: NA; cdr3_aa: CASSPRDRGPRNYGYTF
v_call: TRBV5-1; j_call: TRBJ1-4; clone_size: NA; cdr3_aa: CASSLEVRKGGEKLFF
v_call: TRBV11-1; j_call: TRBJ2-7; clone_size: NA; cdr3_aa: CASSFGTVRDEQYF
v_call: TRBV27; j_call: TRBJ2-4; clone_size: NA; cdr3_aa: CASTQREKLLAKNIQYF
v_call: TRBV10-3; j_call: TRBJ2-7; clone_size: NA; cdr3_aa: CAISGQSNYEQYF
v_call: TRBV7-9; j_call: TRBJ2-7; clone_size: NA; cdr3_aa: CASSEGLAGSYEQYF
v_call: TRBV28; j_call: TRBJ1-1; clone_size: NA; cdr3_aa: CASSSPGQLNTEAFF
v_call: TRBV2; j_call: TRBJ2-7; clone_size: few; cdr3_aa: CASSAQWASYEQYF
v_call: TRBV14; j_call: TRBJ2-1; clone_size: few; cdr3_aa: CARRNGTSGSPYNEQFF
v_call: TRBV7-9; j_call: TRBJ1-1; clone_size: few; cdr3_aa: CATRTPADTEAFF
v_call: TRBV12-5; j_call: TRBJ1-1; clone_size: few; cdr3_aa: CASGPRPEAFF
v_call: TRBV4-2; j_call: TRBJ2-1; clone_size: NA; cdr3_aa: CASSQAATGYPYNEQFF
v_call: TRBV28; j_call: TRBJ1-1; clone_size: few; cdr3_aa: CASSLYTGGAGRSFF